The 16 T cell receptor beta chains reported below all come from one sample, sequenced in a study of cytomegalovirus exposure and HLA in healthy donors. In the PCR, 60 Vbeta and 13 Jbeta primers were used. Some clones are missing from TCRdb's copy, which holds only in-frame ones; the method was immunoSEQ multiplex PCR. The sample yields about 160,000 clones, around 77% seen once. Sequenced input: PBMCs. These receptor sequences come from a man aged 60-69 years in good health and CMV-seronegative.

The V gene is TRBV28, the J gene TRBJ2-2; D unresolved. CDR3 size: 13 residues. Germline V lookup: CDR1 MDHEN, CDR2 SYDVKM. V lost 10 bases and J lost 3, with 12 bases in between. CDR3 loop: CATHRRDTGELFF. The CDR3 nucleotides are TGTGCCACCCATCGCCGGGACACCGGGGAGCTGTTTTTT.

The J gene is TRBJ2-1, the V gene TRBV5-1, with 8 bases aligning to TRBD2. The CDR3 runs to 15 residues. V shed 4 bases and J 0 bases; nucleotides not matched to a gene: 3. Germline CDR1 reads SGHRS; CDR2 reads YFSETQ. CDR3 amino acids: CASSRGGSSYNEQFF. DNA of the CDR3: TGCGCCAGCAGCCGCGGGGGGAGCTCCTACAATGAGCAGTTCTTC.

The genes are TRBV27 and TRBJ1-6; D is ambiguous. V was cut by 5 bases and J by 6 bases, with 14 bases left in between. The CDR3 contains 15 residues. The germline V gene encodes CDR1 MNHEY and CDR2 SMNVEV (reference sequence). CDR3 in DNA: TGTGCCAGCAGTCGTCAGGCTGGAGGTAATTCACCCCTCCACTTT. Residues: CASSRQAGGNSPLHF.

The chain joins TRBV28 to TRBJ2-2; a weak D match, TRBD2 (7 bases). This CDR3 is 15 amino acids long. Germline lookup yields CDR1 MDHEN and CDR2 SYDVKM. V was pared by 7 bases and J by 6 bases, with 18 bases between. CDR3 sequence (DNA): TGTGCCAGCACCCTTAGGGTAGGGGGGGCCGGGGAGCTGTTTTTT. Translated: CASTLRVGGAGELFF.

The chain has TRBV28 and TRBJ2-3, with 10 bases aligning to TRBD1. The length of the CDR3 is 19 residues. The V gene end was trimmed by 4 bases and the J gene end by 4 bases; junction bases not matched to a gene: 17. Looked up from germline, CDR1 is MDHEN and CDR2 is SYDVKM. The CDR3, as DNA: TGTGCCAGCAGTTGGCTCGGGACAGGGGCGCCGTTCCGTTCAGATACGCAGTATTTT. It is translated as CASSWLGTGAPFRSDTQYF. The complete variable domain, with remaining parts taken from reference TRBV28 and TRBJ2-3, reads DVKVTQSSRYLVKRTGEKVFLECVQDMDHENMFWYRQDPGLGLRLIYFSYDVKMKEKGDIPEGYSVSREKKERFSLILESASTNQTSMYLCASSWLGTGAPFRSDTQYFGPGTRLTVL.

This clone showed up just once. The chain links TRBV28 to TRBJ2-2, with D possibly being TRBD1 (6 bases). Germline CDR1 is MDHEN and CDR2 is SYDVKM. Trimming removed 3 bases at V and 10 bases at J, with 15 bases between. This CDR3 spans 14 amino acids. The CDR3 DNA sequence: TGTGCCAGCAGTTTCCTATGGGGGCGCGAGGAGCTGTTTTTT. Its translation is CASSFLWGREELFF.

The chain combines TRBV4-3 with TRBJ2-7; no definite D call. The V gene lost 2 bases and the J gene lost 3 bases, with 5 bases spanning the gap. CDR1 and CDR2 (germline): LGHNA, YSLEER. This CDR3 spans 12 amino acids. The CDR3 loop is CASSQSGYEQYF. Here the CDR3 DNA reads TGCGCCAGCAGCCAATCAGGCTACGAGCAGTACTTC.

This clone was counted between two and nine times. This chain connects TRBV18 to TRBJ2-5; 13 nucleotides match TRBD2. Trimming at V came to 2 bases and at J to 1 base, leaving 1 base not matched to a gene. The CDR3 runs 16 residues. The germline V gene encodes CDR1 KGHSH and CDR2 LQKENI. CDR3 region: CASSPGTSGTQETQYF. DNA of the CDR3: TGTGCCAGCTCACCAGGGACTAGCGGGACCCAAGAGACCCAGTACTTC.

The chain employs TRBV9 and TRBJ1-1, with TRBD1 matching 10 bases. The germline V gene has CDR1 SGDLS and CDR2 YYNGEE. Trimming removed 3 bases from V and 4 bases from J; junction bases left unmatched: 9. This CDR3 has 16 amino acids. Here the CDR3 reads CASSDHDRGLGTEAFF. The CDR3 bases are TGTGCCAGCAGCGACCACGACAGGGGGCTCGGCACTGAAGCTTTCTTT.

This chain joins TRBV7-2 and TRBJ2-5, with TRBD2 matching 13 bases. V shed 4 bases, J shed 2 bases, and the junction held 7 bases outside the gene matches. The CDR3 has 17 residues. The germline V gene encodes CDR1 SGHTA and CDR2 FQGNSA. CDR3 bases: TGTGCCAGCAGCTCAGGGGGACTAGCGGGGCATCAAGAGACCCAGTACTTC. Protein: CASSSGGLAGHQETQYF.

The chain joins TRBV18 to TRBJ1-1, with 8 bases matching TRBD1. The junction had 13 bases not matched to a gene; V was cut back by 4 bases and J by 6 bases. Germline assignment: CDR1 KGHSH and CDR2 LQKENI. The CDR3 is 16 residues long. The CDR3 DNA sequence: TGTGCCAGCTCACTCCGAGGGGCAGGGGGCGTCCCTGAAGCTTTCTTT. This sequence encodes CASSLRGAGGVPEAFF. Complete variable domain (other parts from reference TRBV18 and TRBJ1-1): NAGVMQNPRHLVRRRGQEARLRCSPMKGHSHVYWYRQLPEEGLKFMVYLQKENIIDESGMPKERFSAEFPKEGPSILRIQQVVRGDSAAYFCASSLRGAGGVPEAFFGQGTRLTVV.

This clone was detected once. V gene TRBV7-9 combines with J gene TRBJ2-5, with 8 positions matching TRBD1. The V segment lost 0 bases and the J segment 5 bases; nucleotides outside the gene matches: 5. In germline, CDR1 is SEHNR, CDR2 FQNEAQ (reference sequence). The CDR3 covers 15 residues. The CDR3 is CASSLAGDRLETQYF. The CDR3 DNA is TGTGCCAGCAGCTTAGCTGGGGACAGGTTGGAGACCCAGTACTTC.

The CDR3 bases are TGCGCCAGCAGCCAAGCCTCTGGAGGGGGCGCGTATTCACCCCTCCACTTT. Translation gives CASSQASGGGAYSPLHF. The rearrangement uses TRBV4-3 and TRBJ1-6; TRBD1 matches 7 bases. Germline CDR1 LGHNA, CDR2 YSLEER. The CDR3 loop spans 17 amino acids. Losses at the gene ends were 1 base for V and 8 bases for J; bases not matched to a gene: 11.

The rearrangement joins TRBV30 to TRBJ2-3; 7 nucleotides agree with TRBD2. The CDR3 sequence is 12 residues long. The junction had 3 bases not matched to a gene; V was cut back by 0 bases and J by 9 bases. Per the germline V gene, CDR1 is GTSNPN and CDR2 is SVGIG (reference sequence). The CDR3 DNA reads as TGTGCCTGGAGTGTTCAGCGGGAAACGCAGTATTTT. It encodes CAWSVQRETQYF.

The J gene is TRBJ2-7, the V gene TRBV2; 7 bases are shared with TRBD1. Germline trimming cut 7 bases from V and 3 bases from J; bases unmatched to any gene: 6. The CDR3 contains 13 residues. The germline gives CDR1 SNHLY, CDR2 FYNNEI. The chain's CDR3 is CASKTGQSYEQYF. CDR3 in DNA: TGTGCCAGCAAAACGGGACAGAGCTACGAGCAGTACTTC. Variable domain in full (rest from reference TRBV2 and TRBJ2-7): EPEVTQTPSHQVTQMGQEVILRCVPISNHLYFYWYRQILGQKVEFLVSFYNNEISEKSEIFDDQFSVERPDGSNFTLKIRSTKLEDSAMYFCASKTGQSYEQYFGPGTRLTVT.

The rearrangement uses TRBV9 and TRBJ2-2; 8 bases are a match to TRBD2. The germline V gene encodes CDR1 SGDLS and CDR2 YYNGEE. The J segment lost 0 bases and the V segment lost 3 bases, leaving 4 bases of the junction unmatched. The CDR3 has 16 residues. The CDR3 reads CASSALAETNTGELFF. CDR3 in DNA: TGTGCCAGCAGCGCACTAGCGGAAACGAACACCGGGGAGCTGTTTTTT. The full variable domain, its missing parts supplied by reference TRBV9 and TRBJ2-2, is DSGVTQTPKHLITATGQRVTLRCSPRSGDLSVYWYQQSLDQGLQFLIQYYNGEERAKGNILERFSAQQFPDLHSELNLSSLELGDSALYFCASSALAETNTGELFFGEGSRLTVL.